These T cell receptor beta chains were read from a single sample in a study of blood T cell repertoires in COVID-19. Produced via immunoSEQ multiplex PCR; TCRdb's table is partial and in-frame only. The repertoire has about 230,000 clones, around 88% of them found once; the top ten carry roughly 5.7%. Material for sequencing was peripheral blood. The receptor set was obtained from a man older than 75 with acute or convalescent COVID-19. CDR3s include the opening cysteine and the closing phenylalanine or tryptophan. D genes are given only for firm matches.

v_gene: TRBV19; d_gene: .; CDR3aa: CASSIGPVAKNIQYF
v_gene: TRBV7-9; d_gene: .; CDR3aa: CASSSSNAGYGYTF
v_gene: TRBV27; d_gene: TRBD2; CDR3aa: CASSLGTSSSEQFF
v_gene: TRBV4-2; d_gene: TRBD2; CDR3aa: CASSQEAEAGVHGELFF
v_gene: TRBV7-2; d_gene: .; CDR3aa: CASSLARRARATGELFF
v_gene: TRBV9; d_gene: .; CDR3aa: CASSVGSGGEETQYF
v_gene: TRBV5-1; d_gene: TRBD1; CDR3aa: CASSPGQTLMNTEAFF
v_gene: TRBV11-2; d_gene: TRBD2; CDR3aa: CASSLSSGPTYEQYF
v_gene: TRBV10-3; d_gene: .; CDR3aa: CAISESRGGRNQPQHF
v_gene: TRBV7-9; d_gene: .; CDR3aa: CASSSDSRASPSTDTQYF